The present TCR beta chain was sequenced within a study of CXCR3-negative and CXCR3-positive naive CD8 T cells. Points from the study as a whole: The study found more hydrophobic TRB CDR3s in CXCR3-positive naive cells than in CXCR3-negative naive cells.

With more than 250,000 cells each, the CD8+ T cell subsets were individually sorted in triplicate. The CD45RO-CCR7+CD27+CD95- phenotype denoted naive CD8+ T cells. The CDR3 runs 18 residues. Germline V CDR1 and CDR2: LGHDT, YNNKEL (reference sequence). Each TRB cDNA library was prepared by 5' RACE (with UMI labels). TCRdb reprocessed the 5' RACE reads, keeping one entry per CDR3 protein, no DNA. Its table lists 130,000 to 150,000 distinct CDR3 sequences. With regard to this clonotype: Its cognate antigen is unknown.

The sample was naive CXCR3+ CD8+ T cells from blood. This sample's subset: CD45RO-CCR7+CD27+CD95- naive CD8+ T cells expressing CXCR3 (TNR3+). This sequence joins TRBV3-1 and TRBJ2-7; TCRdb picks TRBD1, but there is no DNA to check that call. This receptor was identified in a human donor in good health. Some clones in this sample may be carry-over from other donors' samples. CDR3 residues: CASSYDRGLLGTAYEQYF.